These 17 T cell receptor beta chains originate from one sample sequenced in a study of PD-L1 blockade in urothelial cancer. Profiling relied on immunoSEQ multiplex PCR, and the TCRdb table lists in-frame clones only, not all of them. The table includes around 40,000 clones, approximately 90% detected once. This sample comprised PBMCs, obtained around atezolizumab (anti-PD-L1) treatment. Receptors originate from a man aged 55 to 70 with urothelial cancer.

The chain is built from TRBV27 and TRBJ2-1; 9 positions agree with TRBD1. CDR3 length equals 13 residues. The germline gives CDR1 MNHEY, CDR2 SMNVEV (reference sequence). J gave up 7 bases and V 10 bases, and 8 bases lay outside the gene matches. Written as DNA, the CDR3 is TGTGCCACCCAACAGGGGGCATGGAATGAGCAGTTCTTC. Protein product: CATQQGAWNEQFF.

CDR3 nucleotides: TGCGCCAGCAGCTTGGCCTACCAGAGGCAGAATTCACCCCTCCACTTT. As protein: CASSLAYQRQNSPLHF. V is TRBV5-1 and J is TRBJ1-6; D is undetermined. The CDR3 loop spans 16 amino acids. The V gene's germline CDR1 is SGHRS and CDR2 YFSETQ. V lost 0 bases and J lost 7, with 14 bases in between.

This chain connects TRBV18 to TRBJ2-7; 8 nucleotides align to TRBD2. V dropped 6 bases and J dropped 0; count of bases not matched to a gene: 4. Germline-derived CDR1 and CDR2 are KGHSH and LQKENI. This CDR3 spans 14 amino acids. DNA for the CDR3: TGTGCCAGCTCCCGGGGGGGGAGCTCCTACGAGCAGTACTTC. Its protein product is CASSRGGSSYEQYF. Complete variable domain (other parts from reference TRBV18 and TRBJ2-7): NAGVMQNPRHLVRRRGQEARLRCSPMKGHSHVYWYRQLPEEGLKFMVYLQKENIIDESGMPKERFSAEFPKEGPSILRIQQVVRGDSAAYFCASSRGGSSYEQYFGPGTRLTVT.

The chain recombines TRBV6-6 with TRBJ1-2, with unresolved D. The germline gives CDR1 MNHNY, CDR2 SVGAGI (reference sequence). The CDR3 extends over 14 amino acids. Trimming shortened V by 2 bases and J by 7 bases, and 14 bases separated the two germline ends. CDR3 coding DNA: TGTGCCAGCAGTTACGAGATAACTCAGGCTGGCTACACCTTC. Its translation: CASSYEITQAGYTF.

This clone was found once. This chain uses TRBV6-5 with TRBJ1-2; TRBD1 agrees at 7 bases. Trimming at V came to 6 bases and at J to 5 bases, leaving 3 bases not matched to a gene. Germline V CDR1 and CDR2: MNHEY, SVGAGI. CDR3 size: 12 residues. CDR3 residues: CASSPTGYGYTF. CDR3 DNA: TGTGCCAGCAGCCCGACAGGGTATGGCTACACCTTC.

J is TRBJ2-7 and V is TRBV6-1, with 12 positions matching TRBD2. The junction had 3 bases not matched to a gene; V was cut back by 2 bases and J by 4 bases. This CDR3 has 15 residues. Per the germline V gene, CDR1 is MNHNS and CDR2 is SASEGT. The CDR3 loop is CASSESGLAGYEQYF. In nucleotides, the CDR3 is TGTGCCAGCAGTGAATCCGGACTAGCGGGATACGAGCAGTACTTC.

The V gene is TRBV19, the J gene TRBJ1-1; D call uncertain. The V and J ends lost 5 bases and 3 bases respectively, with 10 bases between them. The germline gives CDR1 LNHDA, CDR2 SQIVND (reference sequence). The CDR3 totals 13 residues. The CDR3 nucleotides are TGTGCCAGTAGTTCGACTTCGTACACTGAAGCTTTCTTT. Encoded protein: CASSSTSYTEAFF.

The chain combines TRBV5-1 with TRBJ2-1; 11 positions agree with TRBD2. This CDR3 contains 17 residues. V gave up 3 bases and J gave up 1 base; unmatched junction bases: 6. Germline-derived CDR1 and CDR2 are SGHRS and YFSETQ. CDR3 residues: CASSSYGTSGSYNEQFF. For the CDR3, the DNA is TGCGCCAGCAGCTCTTATGGGACTAGCGGTTCCTACAATGAGCAGTTCTTC.

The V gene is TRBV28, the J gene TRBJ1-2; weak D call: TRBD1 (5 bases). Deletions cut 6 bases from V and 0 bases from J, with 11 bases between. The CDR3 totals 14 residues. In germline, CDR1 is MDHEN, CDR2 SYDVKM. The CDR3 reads CASSKQGSNYGYTF. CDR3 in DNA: TGTGCCAGCAGCAAGCAGGGATCTAACTATGGCTACACCTTC.

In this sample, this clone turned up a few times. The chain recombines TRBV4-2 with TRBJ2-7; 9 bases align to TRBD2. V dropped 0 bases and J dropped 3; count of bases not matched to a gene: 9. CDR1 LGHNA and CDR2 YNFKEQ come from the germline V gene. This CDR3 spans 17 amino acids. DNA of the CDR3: TGTGCCAGCAGCCAAGATCTTCGGGCTAGCGGGAACTACGAGCAGTACTTC. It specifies CASSQDLRASGNYEQYF.

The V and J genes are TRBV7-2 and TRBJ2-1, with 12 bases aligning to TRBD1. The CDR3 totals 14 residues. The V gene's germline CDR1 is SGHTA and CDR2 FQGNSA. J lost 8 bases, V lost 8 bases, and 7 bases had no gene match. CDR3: CASARDRGQDEQFF. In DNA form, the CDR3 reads TGTGCCAGCGCGCGGGACAGGGGGCAGGATGAGCAGTTCTTC.

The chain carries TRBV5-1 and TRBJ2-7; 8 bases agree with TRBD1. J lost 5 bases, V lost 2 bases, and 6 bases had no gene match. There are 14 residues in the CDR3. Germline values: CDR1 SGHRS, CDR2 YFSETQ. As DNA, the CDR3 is TGCGCCAGCAGCTTAGGACAGGGATTCCACGAGCAGTACTTC. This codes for CASSLGQGFHEQYF.

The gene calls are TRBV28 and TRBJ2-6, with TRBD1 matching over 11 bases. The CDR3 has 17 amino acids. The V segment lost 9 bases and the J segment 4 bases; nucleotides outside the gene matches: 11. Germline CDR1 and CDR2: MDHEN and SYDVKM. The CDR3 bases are TGTGCCAGTTCGGGACAGGGGGTGTTCGGCGGGGCCAACGTCCTGACTTTC. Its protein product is CASSGQGVFGGANVLTF.

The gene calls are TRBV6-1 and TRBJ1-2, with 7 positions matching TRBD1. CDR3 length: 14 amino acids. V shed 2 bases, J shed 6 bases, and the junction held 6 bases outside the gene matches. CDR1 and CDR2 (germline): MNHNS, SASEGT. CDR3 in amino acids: CASSEYTGVDGYTF. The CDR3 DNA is TGTGCCAGCAGTGAATATACAGGGGTCGATGGCTACACCTTC.

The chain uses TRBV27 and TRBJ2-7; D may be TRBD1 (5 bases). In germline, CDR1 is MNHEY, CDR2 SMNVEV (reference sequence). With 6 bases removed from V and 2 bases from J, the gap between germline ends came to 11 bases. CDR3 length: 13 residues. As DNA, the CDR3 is TGTGCCAGCAGGGACACCATGACCTACGAGCAGTACTTC. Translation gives CASRDTMTYEQYF.

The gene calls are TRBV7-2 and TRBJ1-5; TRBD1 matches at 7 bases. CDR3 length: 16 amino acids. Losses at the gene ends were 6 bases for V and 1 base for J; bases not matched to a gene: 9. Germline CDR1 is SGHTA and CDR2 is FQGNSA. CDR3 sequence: CASRLKDRDSNQPQHF. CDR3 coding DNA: TGTGCCAGCAGACTGAAAGACAGGGACAGCAATCAGCCCCAGCATTTT.

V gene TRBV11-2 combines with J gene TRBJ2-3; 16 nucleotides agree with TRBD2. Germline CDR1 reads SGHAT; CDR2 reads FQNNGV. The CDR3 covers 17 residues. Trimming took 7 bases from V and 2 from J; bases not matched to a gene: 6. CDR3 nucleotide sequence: TGTGCCAGCACCCCGGGACTAGCGGGAGGGGACACAGATACGCAGTATTTT. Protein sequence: CASTPGLAGGDTDTQYF.